A single sample is the source of the 16 T cell receptor beta chains below, sequenced in a study of T-cell memory formation after mild COVID-19. TCRdb ran MiXCR on the 5' RACE reads and lists one entry per CDR3 protein. The sample has more than 75,000 distinct CDR3 sequences, roughly 25% seen once; the top ten hold roughly 39%. Input material: PBMCs or a T cell subset sorted from them (not recorded which). These receptors came from a young man who had mild COVID-19 (a few samples of this study predate the infection). Cell type and time point are not known.

This chain joins TRBV11-2 and TRBJ2-1; D is undetermined. V dropped 0 bases and J dropped 8 bases, with 11 bases sitting between them. Germline CDR1 reads SGHAT; CDR2 reads FQNNGV. The CDR3 has 14 amino acids. Here the CDR3 reads CASSLDYAADEQFF. For the CDR3, the DNA is TGTGCCAGCAGCTTAGATTATGCGGCAGATGAGCAGTTCTTC.

This clonotype was detected a few times. The chain employs TRBV7-9 and TRBJ2-7; the D is unclear. Germline CDR1 reads SEHNR; CDR2 reads FQNEAQ (reference sequence). CDR3 length equals 12 residues. V was cut by 4 bases and J by 2 bases, with 6 bases left in between. Here the CDR3 reads CASSSDTYEQYF. In nucleotides, the CDR3 is TGTGCCAGCAGCTCAGACACCTACGAGCAGTACTTC.

The V and J genes are TRBV2 and TRBJ1-1; D unclear. V dropped 1 base and J dropped 8 bases, with 14 bases sitting between them. Germline CDR1 and CDR2: SNHLY and FYNNEI. The CDR3 extends over 14 amino acids. In DNA form, the CDR3 reads TGTGCCAGCAGTGAAGAAGTGAGAAGGACCGAAGCTTTCTTT. This codes for CASSEEVRRTEAFF.

CDR3 coding DNA: TGCGCCAGCAGCTTGATGGTGTTCACAGATACGCAGTATTTT. Encoded protein: CASSLMVFTDTQYF. The chain has TRBV5-1 and TRBJ2-3, with D uncertain. V lost 1 base and J lost 2, with 8 bases in between. Germline assignment: CDR1 SGHRS and CDR2 YFSETQ. The CDR3 runs to 14 residues.

V usage is TRBV19 and J usage is TRBJ2-7; 9 bases agree with TRBD2. V lost 5 bases and J lost 0; bases outside the gene matches: 5. Germline values: CDR1 LNHDA, CDR2 SQIVND (reference sequence). The CDR3 runs 15 residues. The CDR3 region is CASSAPAGGSYEQYF. The CDR3 bases are TGTGCCAGTAGTGCGCCAGCGGGGGGCTCCTACGAGCAGTACTTC.

The J gene is TRBJ2-2, the V gene TRBV7-2; D remains unclear. The V end lost 1 base, the J end lost 1 base, and 4 bases lay between the germline ends. CDR1 SGHTA and CDR2 FQGNSA come from the germline V gene. The length of the CDR3 is 14 residues. CDR3 in amino acids: CASSLDRNTGELFF. The CDR3 region has the DNA TGTGCCAGCAGCTTAGATAGGAACACCGGGGAGCTGTTTTTT.

The chain combines TRBV4-2 with TRBJ1-6; 8 bases map to TRBD1. Germline lookup yields CDR1 LGHNA and CDR2 YNFKEQ. The CDR3 contains 17 residues. Trimming at V came to 3 bases and at J to 8 bases, leaving 12 bases not matched to a gene. The CDR3 loop reads CASSQSHRGRWDSPLHF. The CDR3 nucleotides read TGTGCCAGCAGCCAGTCCCACAGGGGGAGGTGGGATTCACCCCTCCACTTT.

This clonotype was recorded once. The chain's CDR3 is CASRETYRGRNGNTIYF. As DNA, the CDR3 is TGTGCCAGCAGGGAAACGTACAGGGGGCGAAATGGAAACACCATATATTTT. The chain links TRBV7-9 to TRBJ1-3; TRBD1 matches at 9 bases. From germline, CDR1 is SEHNR and CDR2 FQNEAQ (reference sequence). The CDR3 is 17 residues long. V was pared by 6 bases and J by 3 bases, with 12 bases of the junction left unmatched.

The rearrangement links TRBV5-5 to TRBJ1-5; D is unclear. The CDR3 length is 15 residues. Germline CDR1 and CDR2: SGHKS and YYEKEE (reference sequence). The V end lost 0 bases, the J end lost 6 bases, and 13 bases lay between the germline ends. The DNA of the CDR3 is TGTGCCAGCAGCTTGGAGGTCAGTCGAATTCAGCCCCAGCATTTT. Residues: CASSLEVSRIQPQHF.

This clonotype was counted between two and nine times. This chain connects TRBV18 to TRBJ1-1, with D perhaps matching TRBD1 (5 bases). The CDR3 has 19 amino acids. CDR1 and CDR2 (germline): KGHSH, LQKENI. Trimming stripped 4 bases from V and 1 base from J, with 25 bases between. CDR3 in amino acids: CASSLRGVTVLAENTEAFF. Here the CDR3 DNA reads TGTGCCAGCTCACTAAGGGGCGTAACGGTACTGGCAGAGAACACTGAAGCTTTCTTT. The full variable domain, completed using reference TRBV18 and TRBJ1-1, is NAGVMQNPRHLVRRRGQEARLRCSPMKGHSHVYWYRQLPEEGLKFMVYLQKENIIDESGMPKERFSAEFPKEGPSILRIQQVVRGDSAAYFCASSLRGVTVLAENTEAFFGQGTRLTVV.

This clonotype was detected a few times. This rearrangement joins TRBV12-3 or TRBV12-4 to TRBJ2-3; tentative D call: TRBD1 (5 bases). V was pared by 6 bases and J by 6 bases, with 16 bases between. The CDR3 totals 14 residues. In nucleotides, the CDR3 is TGTGCCAGCAGCTCAATCTGGGGCCAGGATACGCAGTATTTT. Protein: CASSSIWGQDTQYF.

The chain is built from TRBV28 and TRBJ2-2; D gene unclear. Germline V gives CDR1 MDHEN, CDR2 SYDVKM. This CDR3 spans 14 amino acids. The V and J ends lost 2 bases and 4 bases respectively, with 8 bases between them. CDR3 nucleotides: TGTGCCAGCAGTTTAGCCAGGTCCACCGGGGAGCTGTTTTTT. Translated: CASSLARSTGELFF.

Many counts were recorded for this clonotype. The J gene is TRBJ2-5, the V gene TRBV29-1; 7 bases map to TRBD2. The CDR3 totals 14 residues. V trimming: 6 bases; J trimming: 1 base; junction bases outside the gene matches: 8. CDR1 and CDR2 from the germline V gene are SQVTM and ANQGSEA. The CDR3 loop reads CSVAGTTLQETQYF. DNA of the CDR3: TGCAGCGTGGCCGGGACTACACTCCAAGAGACCCAGTACTTC.

The rearrangement links TRBV7-9 to TRBJ2-1; a possible D gene is TRBD2 (5 bases). The length of the CDR3 is 12 residues. Germline assignment: CDR1 SEHNR and CDR2 FQNEAQ (reference sequence). Trimming left V 1 base short and J 9 bases short, with 7 bases between. The CDR3 reads CASSLERIEQFF. The CDR3 region has the DNA TGTGCCAGCAGCTTAGAGCGGATTGAGCAGTTCTTC.

The count of this clonotype is one. The J gene is TRBJ2-5, the V gene TRBV4-2; no reliable D call. This CDR3 has 13 residues. Germline lookup yields CDR1 LGHNA and CDR2 YNFKEQ. Between the trimmed V and J ends, which lost 0 bases and 10 bases, there was a span of 12 bases. The CDR3 DNA follows: TGTGCCAGCAGCCAAGATGGGGTCGATGACCAGTACTTC. This translates into CASSQDGVDDQYF.

V usage is TRBV7-9 and J usage is TRBJ2-7; D unresolved. Germline CDR1 is SEHNR and CDR2 is FQNEAQ (reference sequence). CDR3 size: 12 residues. Trimming pared 3 bases from V and 0 bases from J, leaving 3 bases between. Written as DNA, the CDR3 is TGTGCCAGCAGCTTCGGCTCCTACGAGCAGTACGTC. It codes for CASSFGSYEQYV.